Below, 18 T cell receptor beta chains from the same sample are listed, as sequenced in a study of cytotoxic CD8 clonotypes in ibrutinib-treated CLL (dated by TCRdb to the early 2020s). The method behind the library was the immunoSEQ multiplex PCR assay. As stored in TCRdb, this immuneACCESS dataset retains in-frame rearrangements with V and J assigned. A fraction of the clones does not appear; measured against another copy, unresolved V genes explain less than half of the discrepancy, and the remainder lacks a known reason. Across this sample there are approximately 45,000 clones, with 65% seen only once. The ten largest clones take up 20% to 25% of the sample. According to the study, the label for this sample's time point signals: around 25 months on ibrutinib. This sample comprised PBMCs, obtained after 24 months of ibrutinib treatment. Receptors originate from a human donor with chronic lymphocytic leukemia.

The rearrangement links TRBV27 to TRBJ2-1; TRBD2 matches 10 bases. CDR1 and CDR2 (germline): MNHEY, SMNVEV (reference sequence). The CDR3 consists of 16 residues. The V segment lost 0 bases and the J segment 8 bases; nucleotides outside the gene matches: 7. The CDR3 protein is CASSLSSGGPLDEQFF. CDR3 nucleotide sequence: TGTGCCAGCAGTTTATCTAGCGGGGGGCCCCTCGATGAGCAGTTCTTC.

The chain is built from TRBV4-2 and TRBJ1-1; a weak D match, TRBD1 (5 bases). Trimming took 0 bases from V and 4 from J, leaving 12 bases between them. The CDR3 is made up of 15 amino acids. CDR1 and CDR2 from the germline V gene are LGHNA and YNFKEQ. DNA for the CDR3: TGTGCCAGCAGCCAAGACGGGCCAGGGACCACTGAAGCTTTCTTT. Translated, it gives CASSQDGPGTTEAFF.

The chain joins TRBV9 to TRBJ2-7; D gene unclear. The CDR3 spans 13 residues. The ends were cut back, 0 bases at V and 3 bases at J, with 7 bases in the middle. Germline V lookup: CDR1 SGDLS, CDR2 YYNGEE. CDR3 region: CASSVAPLYEQYF. The CDR3 DNA sequence: TGTGCCAGCAGCGTAGCTCCTCTCTACGAGCAGTACTTC.

This clone occurred a few times. The J gene is TRBJ1-2, the V gene TRBV25-1, with 7 nucleotides matching TRBD1. J lost 6 bases, V lost 6 bases, and 7 bases had no gene match. CDR3 size: 13 residues. Germline V CDR1 and CDR2: MGHDK, SYGVNS. The CDR3 DNA sequence: TGTGCCAGCAGCCCAGGGGGGGTAAATGGCTACACCTTC. This gives the protein CASSPGGVNGYTF.

The chain couples TRBV7-6 to TRBJ2-5; D unclear. Germline CDR1 reads SGHVS; CDR2 reads FNYEAQ. The CDR3 sequence is 11 residues long. Trimming took 5 bases from V and 4 from J, leaving 5 bases between them. CDR3 nucleotides: TGTGCCAGCAGCCCCGGAGAGACCCAGTACTTC. This sequence encodes CASSPGETQYF.

CDR3 nucleotides: TGTGCCTCGGGACAGGGGTCCTACGAGCAGTACTTC. Translating gives CASGQGSYEQYF. V and J are TRBV30 and TRBJ2-7, with 10 bases identical to TRBD1. J was trimmed by 1 base and V by 7 bases; bases with no gene match: 1. The germline V gene has CDR1 GTSNPN and CDR2 SVGIG (reference sequence). The CDR3 length is 12 residues.

The gene calls are TRBV7-2 and TRBJ2-2; maybe TRBD2 (6 bases). Germline V lookup: CDR1 SGHTA, CDR2 FQGNSA. V was shortened by 1 base and J by 4 bases, with 13 bases between the two germline ends. CDR3 length: 16 residues. As DNA, the CDR3 is TGTGCCAGCAGCTTAGGACAGCGGGTGGGCACCGGGGAGCTGTTTTTT. It encodes CASSLGQRVGTGELFF.

This clone was picked up a small number of times. The chain couples TRBV30 to TRBJ1-3; D ambiguous. CDR3 length: 13 amino acids. Germline CDR1 reads GTSNPN; CDR2 reads SVGIG (reference sequence). The V and J ends lost 2 bases and 0 bases respectively, with 5 bases between them. The CDR3 protein is CAWSFASGNTIYF. CDR3 in DNA: TGTGCCTGGAGTTTCGCCTCTGGAAACACCATATATTTT.

This clone was seen at least ten times. The V call is TRBV10-3, the J call TRBJ2-7; D not resolved. Germline lookup yields CDR1 ENHRY and CDR2 SYGVKD. The V and J ends lost 5 bases and 0 bases respectively, with 14 bases between them. The CDR3 is made up of 15 amino acids. CDR3: CAISYPGLSSYEQYF. Written as DNA, the CDR3 is TGTGCCATCAGTTATCCGGGCCTTAGCTCCTACGAGCAGTACTTC.

This rearrangement joins TRBV9 to TRBJ1-3; 9 nucleotides match TRBD1. The CDR3 contains 17 residues. With 2 bases clipped from V and 2 bases from J, the junction kept 8 bases outside the gene matches. Per the germline V gene, CDR1 is SGDLS and CDR2 is YYNGEE. CDR3 residues: CASSVSHRGLTGNTIYF. DNA for the CDR3: TGTGCCAGCAGCGTCTCCCACAGGGGGCTAACTGGAAACACCATATATTTT.

This clone was seen a handful of times. The gene calls are TRBV4-1 and TRBJ1-2; 7 nucleotides match TRBD1. Losses at the gene ends were 3 bases for V and 10 bases for J; bases not matched to a gene: 14. The germline CDR1 and CDR2 sequences are MGHRA and YSYEKL. This CDR3 has 15 residues. The CDR3 bases are TGCGCCAGCAGCCACAGACAGGGCACTTGGCTGTCCTACACCTTC. Its protein product is CASSHRQGTWLSYTF.

This chain uses TRBV2 with TRBJ2-5, with D maybe TRBD2 (5 bases). Looked up from germline, CDR1 is SNHLY and CDR2 is FYNNEI. This CDR3 has 13 residues. V dropped 4 bases and J dropped 4 bases, with 10 bases sitting between them. The CDR3 region is CASSGTVLETQYF. In DNA, the CDR3 is TGTGCCAGCAGTGGGACTGTTCTAGAGACCCAGTACTTC.

The genes are TRBV5-1 and TRBJ1-2, with D possibly matching TRBD1 (6 bases). Germline V gene lookup returns CDR1 SGHRS and CDR2 YFSETQ. The CDR3 contains 14 residues. Trimming removed 2 bases at V and 6 bases at J, with 14 bases between. This CDR3 is CASSLQGRGDGYTF. DNA of the CDR3: TGCGCCAGCAGCTTACAGGGTCGGGGAGATGGCTACACCTTC.

The CDR3 sequence is CASSLAVTEKLFF. CDR3 nucleotide sequence: TGTGCCAGCAGCTTAGCCGTCACTGAAAAACTGTTTTTT. The chain couples TRBV7-9 to TRBJ1-4, with D unclear. The germline CDR1 and CDR2 sequences are SEHNR and FQNEAQ (reference sequence). This CDR3 is built from 13 residues. V was trimmed by 0 bases and J by 7 bases, leaving 6 bases between them. Drawing the rest from reference TRBV7-9 and TRBJ1-4, the complete variable domain is DTGVSQNPRHKITKRGQNVTFRCDPISEHNRLYWYRQTLGQGPEFLTYFQNEAQLEKSRLLSDRFSAERPKGSFSTLEIQRTEQGDSAMYLCASSLAVTEKLFFGSGTQLSVL.

CDR3 sequence reads: CASSSPVGGQGANNEQFF. The CDR3, as DNA: TGTGCCAGCAGCTCCCCGGTTGGAGGACAGGGGGCCAACAATGAGCAGTTCTTC. V usage is TRBV7-2 and J usage is TRBJ2-1; 11 positions agree with TRBD1. The germline V gene has CDR1 SGHTA and CDR2 FQGNSA. After removal of 4 bases from V and 5 bases from J, the junction contained 13 bases not matched to a gene. This CDR3 has 18 amino acids.

This clone has just one count. The chain carries TRBV4-1 and TRBJ1-4, with D uncertain. The V end was cut by 0 bases, the J end by 8 bases, with 4 bases between. The length of the CDR3 is 12 residues. CDR1 MGHRA and CDR2 YSYEKL come from the germline V gene. CDR3 DNA: TGCGCCAGCAGCCAAGAGTCCGAAAAACTGTTTTTT. This encodes CASSQESEKLFF.

The chain links TRBV10-3 to TRBJ1-4; D gene ambiguous. The CDR3 totals 16 residues. Germline V gene data show CDR1 as ENHRY and CDR2 as SYGVKD. V was clipped by 8 bases and J by 4 bases, with 20 bases between them. CDR3 bases: TGTGCCATCGGCCCGGCAAGCTCCTCGGGTAATGAAAAACTGTTTTTT. Translated: CAIGPASSSGNEKLFF.

The V and J genes are TRBV30 and TRBJ1-5; D is perhaps TRBD1 (5 bases). The V gene lost 3 bases and the J gene lost 8 bases, with 11 bases spanning the gap. The CDR3 length is 12 residues. CDR1 is GTSNPN, CDR2 SVGIG, per germline (reference sequence). DNA of the CDR3: TGTGCCTGGAGCCGGGACGCTGAGCCCCAGCATTTT. Its translation is CAWSRDAEPQHF. Combining the CDR3 with reference TRBV30 and TRBJ1-5 gives the whole variable domain SQTIHQWPATLVQPVGSPLSLECTVEGTSNPNLYWYRQAAGRGLQLLFYSVGIGQISSEVPQNLSASRPQDRQFILSSKKLLLSDSGFYLCAWSRDAEPQHFGDGTRLSIL.